A selection of T cell receptor beta chains follows, all from one sample in a study of regulatory T cells in long-lasting Graves disease. TCRdb redid the calling of the multiplex PCR reads with MiXCR, one entry per CDR3 protein. The data contain a few hundred thousand distinct CDR3 sequences, 23% of them seen just once; the ten biggest clones take up around 30%. Sequencing used peripheral blood mononuclear cells (PBMCs), obtained when the disease was refractory, from a patient treated with antithyroid drugs. The receptors stem from a woman aged 40 to 49 with Graves disease. Both conserved end residues are part of each CDR3. The order of the fields is J gene, clone size, D gene, V gene, CDR3 protein, CDR3 DNA. A D gene is named only where the DNA matches it firmly. Not all rows give a size; the values are once, few, many and, for expanded clones, a class.

>TRBJ2-7|.|.|TRBV10-3
CAISPGAGRYEQYF
TGTGCCATCAGCCCTGGGGCGGGAAGATACGAGCAGTACTTC
>TRBJ2-1|.|TRBD2|TRBV14
CASSQFLAGNEQFF
TGTGCCAGCAGCCAATTTCTAGCGGGGAATGAGCAGTTCTTC
>TRBJ2-2|many|TRBD2|TRBV28
CASSRLAATTGELFF
TGTGCCAGCAGCCGACTAGCTGCGACCACCGGGGAGCTGTTTTTT
>TRBJ2-5|many|.|TRBV2
CASSGLPEETQYF
TGTGCCAGCAGTGGACTACCCGAGGAGACCCAGTACTTC
>TRBJ2-2|many|.|TRBV2
CASSEGGQLARTYTGELFF
TGTGCCAGCAGTGAAGGAGGACAACTTGCGAGGACCTACACCGGGGAGCTGTTTTTT
>TRBJ1-1|.|.|TRBV7-9
CASSPSGPGGAFF
TGTGCCAGCAGCCCTAGTGGACCCGGCGGGGCTTTCTTT
>TRBJ1-4|.|.|TRBV28
CASKIGSRRRNNEKLFF
TGTGCCAGCAAGATTGGGAGCCGGCGACGAAATAATGAAAAACTGTTTTTT
>TRBJ2-7|few|.|TRBV9
CASSVGSGPPYEQYF
TGTGCCAGCAGCGTAGGGAGCGGCCCTCCCTACGAGCAGTACTTC
>TRBJ2-7|.|.|TRBV18
CASSAALQVTYEQYF
TGTGCCAGCTCAGCCGCTTTACAGGTTACCTACGAGCAGTACTTC
>TRBJ2-1|.|.|TRBV15
CATSRDRGSYNEQFF
TGTGCCACCAGCAGAGACAGAGGGTCCTACAATGAGCAGTTCTTC
>TRBJ2-7|many|.|TRBV28
CASRGAGLYEQYF
TGTGCCAGCAGGGGGGCGGGATTGTACGAGCAGTACTTC
>TRBJ2-5|many|TRBD2|TRBV7-8
CASSLDGTRTETQYF
TGTGCCAGCAGCTTAGATGGGACTAGAACGGAGACCCAGTACTTC
>TRBJ1-3|.|.|TRBV10-3
CAIRPVQPSGNTIYF
TGTGCCATCAGACCGGTACAGCCTTCTGGAAACACCATATATTTT
>TRBJ2-4|few|.|TRBV12-3/TRBV12-4
CASSPSALAKNIQYF
TGTGCCAGCAGCCCCTCAGCCCTAGCCAAAAACATTCAGTACTTC
>TRBJ1-1|many|.|TRBV28
CASSPRVEDTEAFF
TGTGCCAGCAGCCCGCGGGTAGAGGACACTGAAGCTTTCTTT
>TRBJ2-7|.|.|TRBV29-1
CSAGWQLYEQYF
TGCAGCGCTGGATGGCAGCTCTACGAGCAGTACTTC
>TRBJ2-1|few|TRBD2|TRBV7-9
CASSLLRGLAGVANYNEQFF
TGTGCCAGCAGCCTCCTTAGGGGGCTAGCGGGAGTAGCGAACTACAATGAGCAGTTCTTC
>TRBJ2-5|many|TRBD1|TRBV10-2
CASRDKQGYRVETQYF
TGCGCCAGCAGGGATAAACAGGGGTATCGAGTGGAGACCCAGTACTTC
>TRBJ2-7|.|TRBD2|TRBV11-2
CASSSSSGRTGEQYF
TGTGCCAGCAGCTCATCTAGCGGGAGAACGGGCGAGCAGTACTTC
>TRBJ2-7|many|.|TRBV29-1
CSAFSGVTYEQYF
TGCAGCGCCTTTTCGGGGGTTACCTACGAGCAGTACTTC
>TRBJ2-2|many|TRBD2|TRBV28
CASSLLRLAGLANTGELFF
TGTGCCAGCAGTTTATTAAGATTAGCGGGACTAGCGAACACCGGGGAGCTGTTTTTT
>TRBJ2-7|many|TRBD2|TRBV28
CASSPLAVSSYEQYF
TGTGCCAGCAGCCCCCTAGCGGTTAGCTCCTACGAGCAGTACTTC
>TRBJ2-1|.|.|TRBV11-3
CASSFLGYNEQFF
TGTGCCAGCAGCTTTCTGGGTTACAATGAGCAGTTCTTC
>TRBJ2-7|many|.|TRBV3-1
CASSQEGVYEQYF
TGTGCCAGCAGCCAAGAGGGAGTCTACGAGCAGTACTTC
>TRBJ2-4|.|.|TRBV5-1
CASRAGIAKNIQYF
TGCGCCAGCAGGGCGGGAATAGCCAAAAACATTCAGTACTTC
>TRBJ2-5|few|.|TRBV3-1
CASSRAASYQETQYF
TGTGCCAGCTCCCGGGCCGCCTCGTACCAAGAGACCCAGTACTTC
>TRBJ1-6|.|TRBD1|TRBV27
CASRRDSGRTIINSPLHF
TGTGCCAGCAGAAGGGACAGCGGCCGGACGATTATTAATTCACCCCTCCACTTT
>TRBJ2-2|many|TRBD2|TRBV11-2
CASSLAPGLAGNTGELFF
TGTGCCAGCAGCTTAGCACCGGGACTAGCGGGTAACACCGGGGAGCTGTTTTTT
>TRBJ2-2|many|.|TRBV11-2
CASSLWAGMDTGELFF
TGTGCCAGCAGCTTATGGGCAGGGATGGACACCGGGGAGCTGTTTTTT
>TRBJ1-5|.|.|TRBV30
CAWSSGSNQPQHF
TGTGCCTGGAGTTCAGGGAGCAATCAGCCCCAGCATTTT
>TRBJ2-5|.|TRBD2|TRBV6-1
CASSPLAGVSGETQYF
TGTGCCAGCAGTCCTCTAGCGGGAGTATCCGGAGAGACCCAGTACTTC
>TRBJ2-6|many|.|TRBV28
CASSWWGVDSGANVLTF
TGTGCCAGCAGCTGGTGGGGGGTCGACTCTGGGGCCAACGTCCTGACTTTC
>TRBJ1-1|.|.|TRBV6-1
CASIGHSNEAFF
TGTGCCAGCATAGGGCATAGTAATGAAGCTTTCTTT
>TRBJ1-4|.|.|TRBV7-9
CASSLLGGETGEKLFF
TGTGCCAGCAGCTTACTCGGGGGGGAGACGGGTGAAAAACTGTTTTTT
>TRBJ2-4|few|TRBD2|TRBV3-1
CASSQGLAGAKNIQYF
TGTGCCAGCAGCCAGGGACTAGCGGGAGCCAAAAACATTCAGTACTTC
>TRBJ2-5|.|TRBD2|TRBV14
CASSDGTSGNLRQETQYF
TGTGCCAGCAGCGACGGGACTAGCGGGAATCTCCGTCAAGAGACCCAGTACTTC
>TRBJ2-3|.|.|TRBV5-8
CASSFLQVNTDTQYF
TGTGCCAGCAGCTTTTTACAAGTTAACACAGATACGCAGTATTTT
>TRBJ1-1|.|.|TRBV12-3/TRBV12-4
CASGLGANTEAFF
TGTGCCAGCGGTTTGGGGGCGAACACTGAAGCTTTCTTT
>TRBJ2-7|many|.|TRBV12-3/TRBV12-4
CASSWGGLEQYF
TGTGCCAGCAGTTGGGGGGGGCTTGAGCAGTACTTC
>TRBJ2-7|many|.|TRBV7-8
CASSLGSSQGLYEQYF
TGTGCCAGCAGCTTAGGATCCAGCCAGGGGCTCTACGAGCAGTACTTC